The 17 T cell receptor beta chains below were found in one sample sequenced in a study of chemoradiotherapy in HPV16-positive cancers. Produced via immunoSEQ multiplex PCR; TCRdb's table is partial and in-frame only. Of roughly 20,000 clones in the sample, roughly 90% were seen once. Source: blood, taken from a patient who underwent chemoradiotherapy. The receptors originated from a human donor with HPV-associated anogenital cancer.

This sequence joins TRBV7-3 and TRBJ2-1; TRBD1 is a possible D gene (6 bases). Trimming left V 2 bases short and J 9 bases short, with 11 bases between. CDR3 length: 13 amino acids. Germline CDR1 SGHTA, CDR2 FQGTGA. The CDR3 bases are TGTGCCAGCAGCTTAGCAGGGGCGGGTGAGCAGTTCTTC. Its protein product is CASSLAGAGEQFF.

This sequence joins TRBV9 and TRBJ2-7, with TRBD1 identical over 9 bases. Per germline, CDR1 SGDLS and CDR2 YYNGEE. The junction had 5 bases not matched to a gene; V was cut back by 0 bases and J by 7 bases. The CDR3 has 14 residues. The CDR3 here is CASSVDGTGIEQYF. As DNA, the CDR3 is TGTGCCAGCAGCGTAGACGGGACAGGGATTGAGCAGTACTTC.

J is TRBJ2-3 and V is TRBV4-2; the D call may be TRBD1 or TRBD2 (5 bases each). Trimming removed 4 bases at V and 2 bases at J, with 10 bases between. This CDR3 comprises 14 residues. The germline V gene has CDR1 LGHNA and CDR2 YNFKEQ. This CDR3 reads CASSPGTDTDTQYF. CDR3 DNA: TGTGCCAGCAGCCCCGGGACGGACACAGATACGCAGTATTTT.

This CDR3 is CATWTAENTEAFF. The CDR3 nucleotides read TGTGCCACCTGGACGGCAGAGAACACTGAAGCTTTCTTT. The chain employs TRBV19 and TRBJ1-1, with D hard to call. The germline gives CDR1 LNHDA, CDR2 SQIVND (reference sequence). This CDR3 has 13 residues. V was pared by 10 bases and J by 1 base, with 13 bases between.

The CDR3 nucleotides are TGTGCCAGCAGCTTAGGTCTGCGCACAGATACGCAGTATTTT. It specifies CASSLGLRTDTQYF. The chain has TRBV11-2 and TRBJ2-3; D unclear. CDR1 and CDR2 (germline): SGHAT, FQNNGV. The CDR3 runs 14 residues. V was shortened by 1 base and J by 1 base, with 6 bases between the two germline ends. Looking up the rest from reference TRBV11-2 and TRBJ2-3 gives the full variable domain: EAGVAQSPRYKIIEKRQSVAFWCNPISGHATLYWYQQILGQGPKLLIQFQNNGVVDDSQLPKDRFSAERLKGVDSTLKIQPAKLEDSAVYLCASSLGLRTDTQYFGPGTRLTVL.

This chain joins TRBV19 and TRBJ1-3; possibly TRBD1 for D (5 bases). The CDR3 consists of 17 residues. Germline loops: CDR1 LNHDA, CDR2 SQIVND (reference sequence). V was cut by 3 bases and J by 0 bases, with 15 bases left in between. The CDR3 region is CASSIPGGAGSGNTIYF. The CDR3 nucleotides read TGTGCCAGTAGTATCCCCGGCGGGGCAGGCTCTGGAAACACCATATATTTT.

The chain couples TRBV5-6 to TRBJ2-7, with D possibly TRBD1 on 5 matching bases. Trimming removed 1 base at V and 0 bases at J, with 11 bases between. CDR1 is SGHDT and CDR2 is YYEEEE in the germline V gene. There are 15 residues in the CDR3. In DNA, the CDR3 is TGTGCCAGCAGCTTGAACAGGCCAGCCTCCTACGAGCAGTACTTC. Protein: CASSLNRPASYEQYF.

The chain is built from TRBV6-6 and TRBJ1-2; 11 bases map to TRBD1. This CDR3 contains 14 residues. Germline-derived CDR1 and CDR2 are MNHNY and SVGAGI (reference sequence). V lost 5 bases to trimming and J lost 10 bases; unmatched junction nucleotides: 9. The CDR3 loop reads CASSHGGTGGFYTF. In nucleotides, the CDR3 is TGTGCCAGCAGTCACGGGGGGACAGGGGGGTTCTACACCTTC.

On this clone: A junction boundary mismatches the germline segment, possibly from a read error. This chain uses TRBV6-5 with TRBJ2-2, with 7 nucleotides matching TRBD2. CDR1 is MNHEY, CDR2 SVGAGI, per germline. The CDR3 runs to 14 residues. This CDR3 is CASSPLAVVGELFF. The CDR3 DNA reads TGTGCCAGCAGTCCCCTAGCGGTGGTCGGGGAGTTGTTTTTT.

The CDR3 spells CASSSRDRRSYEQYF. Here the CDR3 DNA reads TGTGCCAGCAGCTCTCGGGACAGGAGATCCTACGAGCAGTACTTC. V and J are TRBV7-9 and TRBJ2-7; 8 bases fit TRBD1. The CDR3 contains 15 residues. Germline loops: CDR1 SEHNR, CDR2 FQNEAQ (reference sequence). V dropped 4 bases and J dropped 1; count of bases not matched to a gene: 6.

The chain is built from TRBV11-2 and TRBJ2-5; TRBD2 is a possible D gene (7 bases). The V end lost 5 bases, the J end lost 5 bases, and 12 bases lay between the germline ends. The CDR3 has 13 residues. Germline CDR1 SGHAT, CDR2 FQNNGV. DNA for the CDR3: TGTGCCAGCAGCCGGGGGCGGGGGGAGACCCAGTACTTC. Translated, it gives CASSRGRGETQYF. The complete variable domain, with remaining parts taken from reference TRBV11-2 and TRBJ2-5, reads EAGVAQSPRYKIIEKRQSVAFWCNPISGHATLYWYQQILGQGPKLLIQFQNNGVVDDSQLPKDRFSAERLKGVDSTLKIQPAKLEDSAVYLCASSRGRGETQYFGPGTRLLVL.

CDR3 bases: TGTGCCACCAGCAGAGAACAAGCGGACGTGAGGGGCTACACCTTC. The encoded protein is CATSREQADVRGYTF. The genes are TRBV15 and TRBJ1-2; D ambiguous. CDR3 length: 15 amino acids. Germline assignment: CDR1 LNHNV and CDR2 YYDKDF (reference sequence). The V and J ends lost 0 bases and 8 bases respectively, with 16 bases between them.

This clone occurred once. The chain uses TRBV29-1 and TRBJ1-5; 7 positions agree with TRBD1. Trimming at V came to 5 bases and at J to 1 base, leaving 8 bases not matched to a gene. This CDR3 has 15 amino acids. The germline V gene encodes CDR1 SQVTM and CDR2 ANQGSEA. CDR3 region: CSVCFLTGSNQPQHF. The CDR3 DNA is TGCAGCGTTTGTTTTCTGACAGGGAGCAATCAGCCCCAGCATTTT.

This sequence joins TRBV28 and TRBJ2-5, with a tentative D call TRBD1 (5 bases). The V end was cut by 3 bases, the J end by 7 bases, with 12 bases between. Germline loops: CDR1 MDHEN, CDR2 SYDVKM. The CDR3 has 13 residues. The CDR3 region has the DNA TGTGCCAGCAGTTTCAGGGCGGACCTGACCCAGTACTTC. Protein: CASSFRADLTQYF.

The chain has TRBV7-2 and TRBJ2-5, with 9 bases identical to TRBD1. V gave up 6 bases and J gave up 5 bases; unmatched junction bases: 7. CDR3 size: 14 residues. Germline CDR1 reads SGHTA; CDR2 reads FQGNSA. In DNA, the CDR3 is TGTGCCAGCAGACGGACAGGGGCGGGGGAGACCCAGTACTTC. It codes for CASRRTGAGETQYF.

The V call is TRBV7-9, the J call TRBJ2-3; no clear D gene. V gave up 1 base and J gave up 1 base, with 6 bases separating them. The CDR3 is 14 amino acids. Germline assignment: CDR1 SEHNR and CDR2 FQNEAQ (reference sequence). In nucleotides, the CDR3 is TGTGCCAGCAGCTTAGTTGGTGGCACAGATACGCAGTATTTT. Amino acid sequence: CASSLVGGTDTQYF.

The chain links TRBV28 to TRBJ2-7, with 10 bases matching TRBD2. This CDR3 is 14 amino acids long. The trim removed 6 bases at V and 5 bases at J, leaving 7 bases unmatched. From germline, CDR1 is MDHEN and CDR2 SYDVKM. For the CDR3, the DNA is TGTGCCAGCAGCAGGCTAGCGGGAGTAGACGAGCAGTACTTC. Translation gives CASSRLAGVDEQYF.